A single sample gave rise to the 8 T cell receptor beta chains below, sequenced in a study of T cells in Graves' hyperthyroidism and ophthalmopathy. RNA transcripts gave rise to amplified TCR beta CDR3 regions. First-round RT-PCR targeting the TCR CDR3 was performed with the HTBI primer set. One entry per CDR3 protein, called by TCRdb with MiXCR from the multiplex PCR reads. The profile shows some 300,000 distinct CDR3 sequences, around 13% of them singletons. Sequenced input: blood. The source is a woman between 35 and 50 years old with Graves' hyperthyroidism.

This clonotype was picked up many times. CDR3 nucleotide sequence: TGCAGTGCTAGAGATGGCGCACTGGGGGAAGAGACCCAGTACTTC. This codes for CSARDGALGEETQYF. This chain connects TRBV20-1 to TRBJ2-5; D tentatively fits TRBD1 or TRBD2 (5 bases each). Germline values: CDR1 DFQATT, CDR2 SNEGSKA (reference sequence). Between the trimmed V and J ends, which lost 0 bases and 3 bases, there was a span of 14 bases. The CDR3 length is 15 residues.

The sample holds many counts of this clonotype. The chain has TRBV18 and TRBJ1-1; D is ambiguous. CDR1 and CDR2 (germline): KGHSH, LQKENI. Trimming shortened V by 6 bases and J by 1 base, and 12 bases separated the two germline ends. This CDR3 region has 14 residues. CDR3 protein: CASSVTAENTEAFF. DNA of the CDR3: TGTGCCAGCTCCGTTACGGCCGAGAACACTGAAGCTTTCTTT.

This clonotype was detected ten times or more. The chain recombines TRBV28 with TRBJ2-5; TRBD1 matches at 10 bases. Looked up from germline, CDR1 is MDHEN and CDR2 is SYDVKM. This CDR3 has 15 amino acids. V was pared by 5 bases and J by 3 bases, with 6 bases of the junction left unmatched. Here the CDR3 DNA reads TGTGCCAGCAGTCCCGCCGGGACAGGGGAAGAGACCCAGTACTTC. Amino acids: CASSPAGTGEETQYF.

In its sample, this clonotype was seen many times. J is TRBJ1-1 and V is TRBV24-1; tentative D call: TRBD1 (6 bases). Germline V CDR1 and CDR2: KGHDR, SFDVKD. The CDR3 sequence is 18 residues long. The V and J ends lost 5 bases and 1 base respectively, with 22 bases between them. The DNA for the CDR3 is TGTGCCACCAGTGCCCCGCGGCCGGGACACAGGCAGAACACTGAAGCTTTCTTT. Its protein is CATSAPRPGHRQNTEAFF.

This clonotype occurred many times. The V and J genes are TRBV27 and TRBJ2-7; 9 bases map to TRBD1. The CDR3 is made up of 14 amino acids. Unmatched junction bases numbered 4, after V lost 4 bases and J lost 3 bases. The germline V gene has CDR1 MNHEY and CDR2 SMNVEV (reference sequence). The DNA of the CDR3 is TGTGCCAGCAGTTCCCGGGACAGGGTCTACGAGCAGTACTTC. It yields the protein CASSSRDRVYEQYF.

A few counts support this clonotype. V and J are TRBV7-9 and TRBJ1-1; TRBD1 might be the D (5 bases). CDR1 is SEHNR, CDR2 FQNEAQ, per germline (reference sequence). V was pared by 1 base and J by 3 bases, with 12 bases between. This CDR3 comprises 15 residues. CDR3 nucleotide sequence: TGTGCCAGCAGCTTAGAGCGGGGCAGACACACTGAAGCTTTCTTT. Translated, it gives CASSLERGRHTEAFF.

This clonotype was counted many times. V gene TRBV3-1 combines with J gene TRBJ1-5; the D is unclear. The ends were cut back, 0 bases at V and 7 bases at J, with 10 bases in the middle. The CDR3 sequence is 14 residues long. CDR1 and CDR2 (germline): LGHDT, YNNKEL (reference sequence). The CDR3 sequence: CASSQDSGSQPQHF. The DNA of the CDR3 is TGTGCCAGCAGCCAAGATTCCGGCAGCCAGCCCCAGCATTTT.

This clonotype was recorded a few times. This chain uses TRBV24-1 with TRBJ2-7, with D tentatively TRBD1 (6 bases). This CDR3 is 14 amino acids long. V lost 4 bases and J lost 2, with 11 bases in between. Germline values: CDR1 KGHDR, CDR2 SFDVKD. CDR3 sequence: CATSERDKPYEQYF. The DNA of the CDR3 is TGTGCCACCAGTGAACGGGACAAACCCTACGAGCAGTACTTC.